This TCR beta chain stems from a study of glioma-infiltrating T cells after dendritic cell vaccination. Study-level background: Dendritic cells derived from monocytes and pulsed with autologous tumor lysate formed the vaccine.

Germline V gene data show CDR1 as SNHLY and CDR2 as FYNNEI. With 5 bases clipped from V and 8 bases from J, the junction kept 18 bases outside the gene matches. The CDR3 loop spans 17 amino acids. The primer mix had 60 V beta and 13 J beta primers. Repertoires were generated with immunoSEQ multiplex PCR, while TCRdb's copy carries only in-frame clones and drops some. The top ten hold 3% to 3.5% of the sample, which has tens of thousands of clones, 70% to 90% seen once. Before vaccination, two weeks after the third vaccination, and at progression, PBMC were collected. This clonotype was sampled from a human donor with glioblastoma. V and J are TRBV2 and TRBJ1-2; 9 bases are shared with TRBD1. The sample consisted of blood, taken before dendritic cell vaccination. Here the CDR3 reads CASSPDKDRGGFRGYTF. Written as DNA, the CDR3 is TGTGCCAGCAGTCCAGACAAGGACAGGGGAGGGTTCCGGGGCTACACCTTC.